The clone carrying this TCR beta chain appeared many times. Its target is unknown. Unique molecular identifiers were incorporated during preparation of the TCRbeta library. MiXCR was run by TCRdb on the PCR reads, yielding one entry per CDR3 protein. The data contain 580,000 or so distinct CDR3 sequences, 23% of them seen just once; the ten biggest clones take up 14%. This entry belongs to a study of T-cell reconstitution after alpha-beta-depleted transplantation in children. Study-level points and caveats: There were reportedly several hundred expanded graft clones from which alpha-beta T cells came about two months after transplant. High day-60 TCRbeta diversity in some patients came from surviving recipient T cells and thymic progenitors. A year post-transplant, T-cell counts and diversity derived mostly from newly produced T cells.

Trimming pared 4 bases from V and 1 base from J, leaving 10 bases between. The CDR3 is 14 residues long. Germline V lookup: CDR1 MNHEY, CDR2 SMNVEV (reference sequence). Source: PBMCs, mostly from graft donor cells, taken 360 days after TCRalphabeta/CD19-depleted stem cell transplant. The sequence derives from a boy under three years old who had a stem cell transplant for acute myeloid leukemia, so the T cells may come from the graft donor. The chain joins TRBV27 to TRBJ1-1, with D perhaps matching TRBD1 (5 bases). The CDR3 nucleotides read TGTGCCAGCAGTTGGGGACGGCCGAACACTGAAGCTTTCTTT. This sequence encodes CASSWGRPNTEAFF.